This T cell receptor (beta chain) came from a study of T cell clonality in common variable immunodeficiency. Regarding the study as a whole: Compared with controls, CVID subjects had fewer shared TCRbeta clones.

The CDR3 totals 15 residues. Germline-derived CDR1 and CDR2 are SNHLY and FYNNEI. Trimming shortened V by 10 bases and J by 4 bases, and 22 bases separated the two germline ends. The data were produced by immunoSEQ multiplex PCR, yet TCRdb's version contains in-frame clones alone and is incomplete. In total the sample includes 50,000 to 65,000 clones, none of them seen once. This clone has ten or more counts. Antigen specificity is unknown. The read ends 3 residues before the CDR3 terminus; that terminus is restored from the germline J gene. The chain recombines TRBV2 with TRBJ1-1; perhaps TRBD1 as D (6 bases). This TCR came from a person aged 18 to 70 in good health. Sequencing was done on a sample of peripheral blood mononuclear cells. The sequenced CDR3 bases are TGTGCCACCCGACCGTATACAGGGATTGGCACTGAA. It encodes CATRPYTGIGTE. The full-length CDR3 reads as CATRPYTGIGTEAFF.